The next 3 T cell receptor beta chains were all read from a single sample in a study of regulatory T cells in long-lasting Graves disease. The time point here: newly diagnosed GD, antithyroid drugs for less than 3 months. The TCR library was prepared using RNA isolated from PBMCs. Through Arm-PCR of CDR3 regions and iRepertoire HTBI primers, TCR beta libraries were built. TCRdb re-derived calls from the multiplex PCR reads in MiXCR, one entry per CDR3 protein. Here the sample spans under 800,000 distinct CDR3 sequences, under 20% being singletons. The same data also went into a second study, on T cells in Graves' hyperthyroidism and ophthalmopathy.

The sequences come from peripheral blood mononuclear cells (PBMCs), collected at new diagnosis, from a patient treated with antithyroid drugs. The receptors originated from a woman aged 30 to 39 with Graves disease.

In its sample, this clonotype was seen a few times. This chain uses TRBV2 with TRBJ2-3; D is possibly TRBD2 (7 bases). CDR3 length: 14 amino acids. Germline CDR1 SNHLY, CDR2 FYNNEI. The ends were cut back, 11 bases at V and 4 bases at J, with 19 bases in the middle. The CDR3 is CASGGRDVSDTQYF. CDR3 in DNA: TGTGCCTCCGGGGGGCGGGATGTTTCAGATACGCAGTATTTT.

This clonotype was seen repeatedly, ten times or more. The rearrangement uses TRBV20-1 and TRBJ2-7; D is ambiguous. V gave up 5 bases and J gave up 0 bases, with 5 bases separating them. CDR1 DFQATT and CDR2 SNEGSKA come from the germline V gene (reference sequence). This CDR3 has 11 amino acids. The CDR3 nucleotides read TGCAGTGCTGTGATCTCCTACGAGCAGTACTTC. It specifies CSAVISYEQYF.

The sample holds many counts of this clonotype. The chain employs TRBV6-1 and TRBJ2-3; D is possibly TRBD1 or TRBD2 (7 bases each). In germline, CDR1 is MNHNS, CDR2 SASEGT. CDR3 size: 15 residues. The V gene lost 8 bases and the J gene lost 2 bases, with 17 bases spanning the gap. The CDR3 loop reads CASGKGQRDTDTQYF. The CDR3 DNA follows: TGTGCCAGCGGCAAGGGACAGCGGGACACAGATACGCAGTATTTT.